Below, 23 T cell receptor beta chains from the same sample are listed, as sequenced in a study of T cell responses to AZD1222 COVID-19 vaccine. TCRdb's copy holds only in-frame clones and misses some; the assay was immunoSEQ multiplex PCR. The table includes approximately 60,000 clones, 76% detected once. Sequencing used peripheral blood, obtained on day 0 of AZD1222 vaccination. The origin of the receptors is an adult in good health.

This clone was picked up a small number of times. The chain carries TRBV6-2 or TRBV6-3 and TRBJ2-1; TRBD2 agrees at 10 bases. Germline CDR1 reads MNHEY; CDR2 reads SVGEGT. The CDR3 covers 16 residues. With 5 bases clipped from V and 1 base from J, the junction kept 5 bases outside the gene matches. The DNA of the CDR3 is TGTGCCAGCAGTCCCCTACTAGCGGGGTCCTACAATGAGCAGTTCTTC. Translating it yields CASSPLLAGSYNEQFF.

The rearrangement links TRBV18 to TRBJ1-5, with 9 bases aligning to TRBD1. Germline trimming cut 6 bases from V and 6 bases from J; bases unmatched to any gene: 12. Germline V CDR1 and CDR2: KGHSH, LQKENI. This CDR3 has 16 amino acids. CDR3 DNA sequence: TGTGCCAGCTCGGGAACCCGTGGGACAGGGAGTCAGCCCCAGCATTTT. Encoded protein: CASSGTRGTGSQPQHF.

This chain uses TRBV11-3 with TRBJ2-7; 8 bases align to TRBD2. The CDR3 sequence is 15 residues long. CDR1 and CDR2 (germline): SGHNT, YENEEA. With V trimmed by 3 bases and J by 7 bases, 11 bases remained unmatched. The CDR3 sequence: CASSFRRGAPWEQYF. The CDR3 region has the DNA TGTGCCAGCAGCTTCAGGCGGGGGGCCCCCTGGGAGCAGTACTTC.

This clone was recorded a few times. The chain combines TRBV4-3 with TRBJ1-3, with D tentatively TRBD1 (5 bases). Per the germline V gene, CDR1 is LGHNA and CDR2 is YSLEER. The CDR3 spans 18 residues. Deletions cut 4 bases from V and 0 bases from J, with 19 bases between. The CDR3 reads CASSLGLDSGDSGNTIYF. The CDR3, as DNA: TGCGCCAGCAGCCTCGGCTTAGACAGCGGCGACTCTGGAAACACCATATATTTT.

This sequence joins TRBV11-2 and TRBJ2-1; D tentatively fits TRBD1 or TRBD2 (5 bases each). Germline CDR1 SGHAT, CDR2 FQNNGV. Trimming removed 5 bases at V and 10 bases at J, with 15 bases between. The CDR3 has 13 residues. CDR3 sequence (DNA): TGTGCCAGCAGCCCTAGCCAGGGCCGGGAGCAGTTCTTC. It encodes CASSPSQGREQFF.

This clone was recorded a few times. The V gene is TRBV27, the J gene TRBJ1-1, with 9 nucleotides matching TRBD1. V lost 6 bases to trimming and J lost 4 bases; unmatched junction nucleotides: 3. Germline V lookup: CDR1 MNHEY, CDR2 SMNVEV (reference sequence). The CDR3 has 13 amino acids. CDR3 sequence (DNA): TGTGCCAGCAGCCACAGGGGGCCCACTGAAGCTTTCTTT. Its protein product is CASSHRGPTEAFF.

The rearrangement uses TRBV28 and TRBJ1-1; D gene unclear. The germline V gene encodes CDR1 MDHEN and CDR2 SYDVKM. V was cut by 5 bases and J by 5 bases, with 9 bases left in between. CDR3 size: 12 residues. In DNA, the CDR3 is TGTGCCAGCAGTCCCTTGAGGACTGAAGCTTTCTTT. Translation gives CASSPLRTEAFF.

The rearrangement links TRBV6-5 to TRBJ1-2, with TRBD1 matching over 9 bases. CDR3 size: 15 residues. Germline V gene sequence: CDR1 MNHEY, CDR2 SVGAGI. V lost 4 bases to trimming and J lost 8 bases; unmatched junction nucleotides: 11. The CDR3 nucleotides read TGTGCCAGCAGTTTACAACAGGGGGCAAAGTGGGGCTACACCTTC. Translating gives CASSLQQGAKWGYTF.

CDR3 sequence reads: CATSDSYRGGGYTF. In DNA, the CDR3 is TGTGCCACCAGTGATTCCTACAGGGGAGGTGGCTACACCTTC. V is TRBV24-1 and J is TRBJ1-2; the match to TRBD1 covers 7 bases. CDR1 and CDR2 (germline): KGHDR, SFDVKD. This CDR3 comprises 14 residues. The ends lost 2 bases at V and 7 bases at J; junction bases unmatched: 6.

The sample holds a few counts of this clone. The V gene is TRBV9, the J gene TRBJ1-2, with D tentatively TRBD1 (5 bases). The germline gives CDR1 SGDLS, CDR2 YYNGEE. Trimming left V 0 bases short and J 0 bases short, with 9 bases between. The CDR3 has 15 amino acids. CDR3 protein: CASSVEEGPNYGYTF. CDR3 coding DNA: TGTGCCAGCAGCGTAGAAGAGGGACCTAACTATGGCTACACCTTC.

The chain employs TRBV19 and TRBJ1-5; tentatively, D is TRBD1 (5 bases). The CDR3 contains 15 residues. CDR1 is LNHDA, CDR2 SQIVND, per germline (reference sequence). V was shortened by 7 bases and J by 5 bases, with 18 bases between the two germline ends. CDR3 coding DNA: TGTGCCAGTAAGGAGGGGAATCGTGGGGATCAGCCCCAGCATTTT. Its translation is CASKEGNRGDQPQHF.

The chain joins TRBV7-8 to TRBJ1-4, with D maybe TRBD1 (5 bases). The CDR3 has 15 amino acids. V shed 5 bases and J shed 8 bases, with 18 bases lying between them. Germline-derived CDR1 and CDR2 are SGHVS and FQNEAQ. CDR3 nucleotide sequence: TGTGCCAGCAGCCTCCTCGGGGGGGTCGCGGAAAAACTGTTTTTT. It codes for CASSLLGGVAEKLFF.

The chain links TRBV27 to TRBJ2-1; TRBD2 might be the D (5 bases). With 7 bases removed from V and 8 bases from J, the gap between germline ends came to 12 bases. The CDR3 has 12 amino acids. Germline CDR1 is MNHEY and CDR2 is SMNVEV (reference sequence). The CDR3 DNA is TGTGCCAGCACCCTCGACGGGGATGAGCAGTTCTTC. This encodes CASTLDGDEQFF.

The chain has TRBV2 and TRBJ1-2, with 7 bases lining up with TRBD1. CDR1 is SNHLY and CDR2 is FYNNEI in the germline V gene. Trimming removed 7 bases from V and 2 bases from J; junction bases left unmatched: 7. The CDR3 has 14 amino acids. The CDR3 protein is CASNDGTDNYGYTF. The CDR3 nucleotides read TGTGCCAGCAACGACGGGACAGACAACTATGGCTACACCTTC. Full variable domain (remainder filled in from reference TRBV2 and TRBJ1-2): EPEVTQTPSHQVTQMGQEVILRCVPISNHLYFYWYRQILGQKVEFLVSFYNNEISEKSEIFDDQFSVERPDGSNFTLKIRSTKLEDSAMYFCASNDGTDNYGYTFGSGTRLTVV.

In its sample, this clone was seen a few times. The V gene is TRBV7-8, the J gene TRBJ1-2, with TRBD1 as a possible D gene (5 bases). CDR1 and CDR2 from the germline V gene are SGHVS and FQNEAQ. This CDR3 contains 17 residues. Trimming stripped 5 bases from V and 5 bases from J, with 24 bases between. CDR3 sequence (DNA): TGTGCCAGCAGCCCAGCCGGGACTGAGGCCGGCGAGTATGGCTACACCTTC. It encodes CASSPAGTEAGEYGYTF.

The CDR3 nucleotides read TGTGCCAGCACCCCGGATCACACAGATACGCAGTATTTT. This sequence encodes CASTPDHTDTQYF. This chain connects TRBV3-1 (or the pseudogene TRBV3-2) to TRBJ2-3; unclear D gene. This CDR3 comprises 13 residues. V was pared by 7 bases and J by 2 bases, with 10 bases between. Germline V gene data show CDR1 as LGHDT and CDR2 as YNNKEL (reference sequence).

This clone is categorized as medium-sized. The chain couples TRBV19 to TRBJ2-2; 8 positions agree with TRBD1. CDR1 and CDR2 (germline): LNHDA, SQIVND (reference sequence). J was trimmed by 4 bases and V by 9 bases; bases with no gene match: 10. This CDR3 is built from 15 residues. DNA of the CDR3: TGTGCCAGCAGACAGGGGACGTCATCCACCGGGGAGCTGTTTTTT. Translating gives CASRQGTSSTGELFF.

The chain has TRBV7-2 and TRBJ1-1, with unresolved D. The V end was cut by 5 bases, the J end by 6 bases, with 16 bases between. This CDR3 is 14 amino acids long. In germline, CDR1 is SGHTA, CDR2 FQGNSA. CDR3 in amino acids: CASSPYRQASEAFF. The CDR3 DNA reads TGTGCCAGCAGCCCCTACCGACAAGCTTCTGAAGCTTTCTTT.

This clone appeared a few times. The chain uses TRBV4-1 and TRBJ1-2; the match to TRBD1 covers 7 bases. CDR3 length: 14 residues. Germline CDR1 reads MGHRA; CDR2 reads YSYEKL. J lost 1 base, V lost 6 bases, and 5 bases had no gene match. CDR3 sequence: CASRQPGGNYGYTF. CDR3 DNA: TGCGCCAGCAGACAACCAGGGGGTAACTATGGCTACACCTTC.

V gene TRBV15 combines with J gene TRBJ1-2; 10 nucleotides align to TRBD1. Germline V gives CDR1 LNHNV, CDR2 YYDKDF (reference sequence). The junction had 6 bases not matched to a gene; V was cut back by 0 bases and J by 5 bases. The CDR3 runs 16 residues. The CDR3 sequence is CATSRERTGGPYGYTF. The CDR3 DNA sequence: TGTGCCACCAGCAGAGAGAGGACAGGGGGTCCGTATGGCTACACCTTC.

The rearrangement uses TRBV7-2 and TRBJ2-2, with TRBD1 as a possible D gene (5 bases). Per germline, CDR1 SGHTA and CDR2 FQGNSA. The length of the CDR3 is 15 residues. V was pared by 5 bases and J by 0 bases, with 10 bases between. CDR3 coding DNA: TGTGCCAGCAGCCCATTAGGGGCGAACACCGGGGAGCTGTTTTTT. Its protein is CASSPLGANTGELFF.

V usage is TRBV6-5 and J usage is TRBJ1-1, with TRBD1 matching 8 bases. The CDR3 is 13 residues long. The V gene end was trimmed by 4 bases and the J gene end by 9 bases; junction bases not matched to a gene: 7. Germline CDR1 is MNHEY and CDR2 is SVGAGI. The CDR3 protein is CASSSNRGGKAFF. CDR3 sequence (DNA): TGTGCCAGCAGTTCCAACAGGGGGGGAAAAGCTTTCTTT.

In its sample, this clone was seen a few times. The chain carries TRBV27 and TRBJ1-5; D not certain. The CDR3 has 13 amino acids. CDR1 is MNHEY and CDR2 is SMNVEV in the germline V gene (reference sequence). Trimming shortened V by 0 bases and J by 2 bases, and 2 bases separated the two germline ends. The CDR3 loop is CASSLSGNQPQHF. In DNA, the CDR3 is TGTGCCAGCAGTTTATCGGGCAATCAGCCCCAGCATTTT.